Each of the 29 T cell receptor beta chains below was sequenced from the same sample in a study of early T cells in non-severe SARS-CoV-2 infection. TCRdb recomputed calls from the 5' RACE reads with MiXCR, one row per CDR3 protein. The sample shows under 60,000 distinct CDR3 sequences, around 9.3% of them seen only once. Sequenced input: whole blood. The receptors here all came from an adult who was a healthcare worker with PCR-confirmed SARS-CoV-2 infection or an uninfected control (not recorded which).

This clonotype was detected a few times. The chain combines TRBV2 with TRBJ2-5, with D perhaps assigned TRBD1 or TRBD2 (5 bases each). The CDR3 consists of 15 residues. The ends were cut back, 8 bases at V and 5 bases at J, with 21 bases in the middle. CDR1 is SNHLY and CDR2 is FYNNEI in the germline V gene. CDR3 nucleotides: TGTGCCAGCGGGGGAATGGGGAACAGGTTGGAGACCCAGTACTTC. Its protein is CASGGMGNRLETQYF.

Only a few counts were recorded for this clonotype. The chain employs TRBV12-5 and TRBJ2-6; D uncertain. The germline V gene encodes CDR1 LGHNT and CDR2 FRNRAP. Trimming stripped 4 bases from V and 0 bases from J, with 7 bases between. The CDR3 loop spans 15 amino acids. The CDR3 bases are TGTGCTAGTGGTTCCGGTATCTCTGGGGCCAACGTCCTGACTTTC. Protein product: CASGSGISGANVLTF.

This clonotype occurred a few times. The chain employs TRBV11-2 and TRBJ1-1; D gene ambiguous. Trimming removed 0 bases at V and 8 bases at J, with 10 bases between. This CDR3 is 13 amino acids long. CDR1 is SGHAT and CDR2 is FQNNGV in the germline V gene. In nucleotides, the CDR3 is TGTGCCAGCAGCTTAGACCTCATCCGGGAAGCTTTCTTT. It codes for CASSLDLIREAFF.

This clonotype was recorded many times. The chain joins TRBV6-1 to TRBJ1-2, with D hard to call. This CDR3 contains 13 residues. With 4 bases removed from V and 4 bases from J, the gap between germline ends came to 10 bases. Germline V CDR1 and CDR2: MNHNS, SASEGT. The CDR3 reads CASSVDGGYGYTF. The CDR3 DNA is TGTGCCAGCAGTGTTGACGGAGGCTATGGCTACACCTTC.

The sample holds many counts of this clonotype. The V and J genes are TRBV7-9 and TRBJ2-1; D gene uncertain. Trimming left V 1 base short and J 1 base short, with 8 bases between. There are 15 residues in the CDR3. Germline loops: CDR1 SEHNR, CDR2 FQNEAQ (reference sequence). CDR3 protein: CASSLGADSYNEQFF. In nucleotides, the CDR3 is TGTGCCAGCAGCTTAGGAGCTGATTCCTACAATGAGCAGTTCTTC.

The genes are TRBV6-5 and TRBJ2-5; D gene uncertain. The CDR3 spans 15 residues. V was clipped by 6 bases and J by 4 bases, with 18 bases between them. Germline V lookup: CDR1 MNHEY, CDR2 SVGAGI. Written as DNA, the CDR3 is TGTGCCAGCAGCCTTAGCAGCCTCCGGCGAGAGACCCAGTACTTC. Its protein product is CASSLSSLRRETQYF.

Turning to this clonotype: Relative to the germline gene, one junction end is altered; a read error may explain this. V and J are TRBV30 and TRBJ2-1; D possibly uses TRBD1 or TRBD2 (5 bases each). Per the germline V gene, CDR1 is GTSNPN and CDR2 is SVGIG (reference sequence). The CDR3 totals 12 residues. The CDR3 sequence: CAWSGGPGEQFF. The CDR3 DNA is TGTGCCTGGAGTGGGGGACCGGGCGAGCAATTCTTC.

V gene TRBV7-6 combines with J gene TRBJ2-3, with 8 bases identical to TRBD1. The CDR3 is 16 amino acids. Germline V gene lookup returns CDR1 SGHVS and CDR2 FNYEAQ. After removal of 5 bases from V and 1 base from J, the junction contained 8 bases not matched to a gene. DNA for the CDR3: TGTGCCAGCAGCCCGAGGACAGGGCGCGGCACAGATACGCAGTATTTT. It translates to CASSPRTGRGTDTQYF.

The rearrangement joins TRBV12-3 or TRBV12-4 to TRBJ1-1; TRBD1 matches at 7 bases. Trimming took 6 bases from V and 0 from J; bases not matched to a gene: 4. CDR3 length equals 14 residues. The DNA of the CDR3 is TGTGCCAGCAGGACAGGGATTATGAACACTGAAGCTTTCTTT. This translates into CASRTGIMNTEAFF.

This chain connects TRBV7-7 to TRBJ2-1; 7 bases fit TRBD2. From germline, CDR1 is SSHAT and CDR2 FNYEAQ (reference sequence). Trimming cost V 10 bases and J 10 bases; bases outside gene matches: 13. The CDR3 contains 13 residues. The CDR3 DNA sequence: TGTGCCATTTCCCGGGACTATCAGGCCGAGCAGTTCTTC. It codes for CAISRDYQAEQFF. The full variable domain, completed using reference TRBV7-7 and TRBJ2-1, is GAGVSQSPRYKVTKRGQDVTLRCDPISSHATLYWYQQALGQGPEFLTYFNYEAQPDKSGLPSDRFSAERPEGSISTLTIQRTEQRDSAMYRCAISRDYQAEQFFGPGTRLTVL.

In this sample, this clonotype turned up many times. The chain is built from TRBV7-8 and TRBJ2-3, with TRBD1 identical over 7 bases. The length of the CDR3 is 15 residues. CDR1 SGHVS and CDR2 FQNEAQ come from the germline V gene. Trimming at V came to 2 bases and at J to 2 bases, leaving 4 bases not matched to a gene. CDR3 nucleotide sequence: TGTGCCAGCAGCTTACCGGGACAGAACACAGATACGCAGTATTTT. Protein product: CASSLPGQNTDTQYF.

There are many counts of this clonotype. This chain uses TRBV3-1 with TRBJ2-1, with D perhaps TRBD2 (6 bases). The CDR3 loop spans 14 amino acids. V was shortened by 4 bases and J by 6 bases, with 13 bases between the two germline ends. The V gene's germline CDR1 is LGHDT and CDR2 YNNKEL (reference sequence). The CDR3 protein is CASSPTVRGNEQFF. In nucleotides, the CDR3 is TGTGCCAGCAGCCCGACTGTGCGGGGCAATGAGCAGTTCTTC.

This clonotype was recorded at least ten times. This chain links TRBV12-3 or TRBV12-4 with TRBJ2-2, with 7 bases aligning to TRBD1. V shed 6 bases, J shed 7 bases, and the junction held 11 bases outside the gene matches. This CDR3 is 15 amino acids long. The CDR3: CASSRDPGGHGELFF. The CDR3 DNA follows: TGTGCCAGCAGCAGAGATCCAGGGGGTCACGGGGAGCTGTTTTTT.

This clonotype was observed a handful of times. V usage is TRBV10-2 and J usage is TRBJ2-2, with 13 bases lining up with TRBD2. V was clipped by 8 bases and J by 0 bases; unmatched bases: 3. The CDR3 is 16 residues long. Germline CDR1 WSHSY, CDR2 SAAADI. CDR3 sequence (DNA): TGCGCCAGCCGGGGACTAGCGGGGCCGAACACCGGGGAGCTGTTTTTT. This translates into CASRGLAGPNTGELFF.

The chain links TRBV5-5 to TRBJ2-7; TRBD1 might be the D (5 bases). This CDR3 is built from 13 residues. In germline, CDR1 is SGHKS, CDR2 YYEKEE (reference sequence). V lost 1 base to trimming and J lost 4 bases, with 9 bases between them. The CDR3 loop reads CASSLPQGYEQYF. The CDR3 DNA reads TGTGCCAGCAGCTTGCCCCAGGGTTACGAGCAGTACTTC.

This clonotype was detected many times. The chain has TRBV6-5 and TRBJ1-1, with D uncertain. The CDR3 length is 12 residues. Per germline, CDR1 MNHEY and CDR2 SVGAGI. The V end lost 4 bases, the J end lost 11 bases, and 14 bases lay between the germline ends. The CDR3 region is CASSFPGSRAFF. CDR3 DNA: TGTGCCAGCAGTTTTCCAGGCTCGCGGGCTTTCTTT.

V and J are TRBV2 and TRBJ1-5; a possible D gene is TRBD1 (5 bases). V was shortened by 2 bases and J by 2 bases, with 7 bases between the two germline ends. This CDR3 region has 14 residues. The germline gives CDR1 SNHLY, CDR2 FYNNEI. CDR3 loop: CASSELGRNQPQHF. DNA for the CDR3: TGTGCCAGCAGTGAATTGGGGCGCAATCAGCCCCAGCATTTT.

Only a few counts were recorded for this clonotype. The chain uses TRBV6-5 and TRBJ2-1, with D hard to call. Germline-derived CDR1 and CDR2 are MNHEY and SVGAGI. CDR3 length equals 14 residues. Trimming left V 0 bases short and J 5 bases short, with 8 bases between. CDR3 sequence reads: CASSYSQWNNEQFF. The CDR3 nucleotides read TGTGCCAGCAGTTACTCCCAGTGGAACAATGAGCAGTTCTTC.

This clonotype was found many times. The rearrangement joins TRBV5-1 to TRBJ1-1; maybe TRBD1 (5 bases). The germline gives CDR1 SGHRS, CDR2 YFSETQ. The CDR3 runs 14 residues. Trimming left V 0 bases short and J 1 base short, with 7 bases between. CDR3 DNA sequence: TGCGCCAGCAGCTTGGGCGACAGGAACACTGAAGCTTTCTTT. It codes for CASSLGDRNTEAFF.

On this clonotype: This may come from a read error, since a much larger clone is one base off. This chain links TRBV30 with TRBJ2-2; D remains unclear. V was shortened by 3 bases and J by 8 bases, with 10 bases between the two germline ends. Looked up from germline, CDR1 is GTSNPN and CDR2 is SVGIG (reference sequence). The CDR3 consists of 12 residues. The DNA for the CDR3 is TGTGCCTGGAGGACCGCCATGGGGGAGCTGTTTTTT. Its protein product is CAWRTAMGELFF.

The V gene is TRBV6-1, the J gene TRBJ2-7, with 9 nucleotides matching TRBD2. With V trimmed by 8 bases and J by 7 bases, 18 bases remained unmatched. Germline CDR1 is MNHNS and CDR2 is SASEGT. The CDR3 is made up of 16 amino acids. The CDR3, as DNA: TGTGCCAGCCGGGAGGCAGCGAGCGGGGGGTTGGGAGAGCAGTACTTC. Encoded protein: CASREAASGGLGEQYF.

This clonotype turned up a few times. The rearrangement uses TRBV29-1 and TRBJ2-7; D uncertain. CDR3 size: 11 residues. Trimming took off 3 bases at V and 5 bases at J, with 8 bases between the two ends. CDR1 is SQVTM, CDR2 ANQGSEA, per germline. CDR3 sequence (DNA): TGCAGCGTTGACCCCGGCAACGAGCAGTACTTC. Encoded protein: CSVDPGNEQYF.

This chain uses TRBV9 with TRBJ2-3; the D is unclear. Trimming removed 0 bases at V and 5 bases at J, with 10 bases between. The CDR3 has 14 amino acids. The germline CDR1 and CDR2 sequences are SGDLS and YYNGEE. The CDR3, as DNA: TGTGCCAGCAGCGTAGCCTCCTCTAAAGATACGCAGTATTTT. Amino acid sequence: CASSVASSKDTQYF.

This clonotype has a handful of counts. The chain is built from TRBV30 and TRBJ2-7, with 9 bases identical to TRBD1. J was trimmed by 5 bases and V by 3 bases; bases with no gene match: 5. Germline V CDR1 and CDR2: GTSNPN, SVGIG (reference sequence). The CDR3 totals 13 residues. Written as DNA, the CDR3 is TGTGCCTGGAGCCGGGACAGGGCCCACGAGCAGTACTTC. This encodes CAWSRDRAHEQYF.

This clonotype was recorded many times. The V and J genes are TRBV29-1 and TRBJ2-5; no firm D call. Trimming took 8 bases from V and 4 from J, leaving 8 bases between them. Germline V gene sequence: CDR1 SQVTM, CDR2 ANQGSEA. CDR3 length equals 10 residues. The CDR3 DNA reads TGCAGCACGGAGAGAGAGACCCAGTACTTC. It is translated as CSTERETQYF.

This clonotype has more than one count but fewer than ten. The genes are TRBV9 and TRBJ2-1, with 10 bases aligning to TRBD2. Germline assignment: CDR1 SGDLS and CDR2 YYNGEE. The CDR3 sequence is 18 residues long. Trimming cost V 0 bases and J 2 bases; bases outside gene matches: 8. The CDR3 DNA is TGTGCCAGCAGCGTAGAAGCGGGGGGGCCAAGGACCTACAATGAGCAGTTCTTC. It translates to CASSVEAGGPRTYNEQFF.

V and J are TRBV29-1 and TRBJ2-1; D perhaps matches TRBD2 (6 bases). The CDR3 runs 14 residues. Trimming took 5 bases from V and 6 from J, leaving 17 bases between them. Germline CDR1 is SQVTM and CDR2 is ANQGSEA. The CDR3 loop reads CSVLGTPMINEQFF. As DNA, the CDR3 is TGCAGCGTTTTGGGGACTCCCATGATCAATGAGCAGTTCTTC.

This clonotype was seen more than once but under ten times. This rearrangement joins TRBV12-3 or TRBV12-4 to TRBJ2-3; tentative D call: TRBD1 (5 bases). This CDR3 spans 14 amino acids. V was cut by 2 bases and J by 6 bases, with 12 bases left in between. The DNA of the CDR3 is TGTGCCAGCAGTTTAAATCCAGGGCCGGATACGCAGTATTTT. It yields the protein CASSLNPGPDTQYF.

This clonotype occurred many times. Here the CDR3 DNA reads TGTGCCAGCAGCTTTAGTTTGGCAGTAGCGAACACCGGGGAGCTGTTTTTT. It encodes CASSFSLAVANTGELFF. The gene calls are TRBV11-1 and TRBJ2-2, with unresolved D. With 3 bases removed from V and 0 bases from J, the gap between germline ends came to 14 bases. The CDR3 runs 17 residues. Germline V gene data show CDR1 as SGHAT and CDR2 as FQDESV (reference sequence).